These 8 T cell receptor beta chains were sequenced from one sample in a study of beta chain features in type 1 diabetes (dated by TCRdb to 2016 to 2018). The receptor library was made with the immunoSEQ multiplex PCR assay. The entire amount of isolated RNA was reverse transcribed using the High Capacity cDNA Reverse Transcription Kit, so the sequenced TCRB transcripts were expressed ones. Not all clones reach the TCRdb copy of this immuneACCESS table, which keeps in-frame sequences only. Checked studies attribute under half of the gap to unresolved V genes and leave the rest unexplained. A total of about 140,000 clones appear in this sample, 10% of them only once. Together, the top ten hold 1.3% of the sample. The sample consisted of naive CD4+ T cells from blood. The cell subset or site label, as the study defines it: true naive CD4+ T cells. The receptors derive from a man aged 18 to 30 in good health.

The chain joins TRBV6-5 to TRBJ1-1; D is unresolved. CDR3 length: 11 residues. The germline CDR1 and CDR2 sequences are MNHEY and SVGAGI. Trimming stripped 8 bases from V and 7 bases from J, with 11 bases between. The CDR3 region is CASPKEVEAFF. CDR3 bases: TGTGCCAGCCCGAAGGAGGTTGAAGCTTTCTTT.

The genes are TRBV7-9 and TRBJ2-5, with 7 bases that match TRBD1. The DNA end is a closer match to TRBJ2-7, so the J assignment may be wrong. The CDR3 extends over 15 amino acids. Looked up from germline, CDR1 is SEHNR and CDR2 is FQNEAQ (reference sequence). The CDR3 loop reads CASSLGQAPSYEQYF. CDR3 sequence (DNA): TGTGCCAGCAGCCTTGGACAGGCACCCTCCTACGAGCAGTACTTC.

This clone was observed a few times. The chain recombines TRBV6-1 with TRBJ2-7; TRBD1 might be the D (5 bases). Germline CDR1 MNHNS, CDR2 SASEGT. The CDR3 is 14 amino acids. V lost 4 bases, J lost 0 bases, and 10 bases lay in between. The CDR3 bases are TGTGCCAGCAGTGTAGGCAGGGTCTCCTACGAGCAGTACTTC. Translating it yields CASSVGRVSYEQYF.

The chain uses TRBV5-4 and TRBJ2-2; a weak D match, TRBD1 (7 bases). Germline CDR1 reads SGHNT; CDR2 reads YYREEE (reference sequence). CDR3 length: 16 amino acids. V was clipped by 1 base and J by 4 bases, with 14 bases between them. In nucleotides, the CDR3 is TGTGCCAGCAGCTTGAGGTCGCAGGGGGGCACCGGGGAGCTGTTTTTT. This gives the protein CASSLRSQGGTGELFF.

V and J are TRBV5-4 and TRBJ2-3; 9 nucleotides agree with TRBD1. Germline V gene sequence: CDR1 SGHNT, CDR2 YYREEE (reference sequence). Germline trimming cut 4 bases from V and 3 bases from J; bases unmatched to any gene: 9. The CDR3 is 16 residues long. In nucleotides, the CDR3 is TGTGCCAGCAGCCCCAGGGACAGGGATGTAACAGATACGCAGTATTTT. Amino acids: CASSPRDRDVTDTQYF.

This sequence joins TRBV5-4 and TRBJ1-1; unclear D gene. CDR1 is SGHNT, CDR2 YYREEE, per germline (reference sequence). V gave up 0 bases and J gave up 1 base, with 7 bases separating them. The CDR3 covers 14 residues. CDR3 loop: CASSLAPWNTEAFF. CDR3 nucleotides: TGTGCCAGCAGCTTGGCCCCGTGGAACACTGAAGCTTTCTTT.

This chain connects TRBV6-5 to TRBJ2-5, with 13 bases matching TRBD2. The ends lost 5 bases at V and 4 bases at J; junction bases unmatched: 4. The V gene's germline CDR1 is MNHEY and CDR2 SVGAGI. The CDR3 totals 15 residues. CDR3 in amino acids: CASSRLAGGPETQYF. The DNA of the CDR3 is TGTGCCAGCAGTCGACTAGCGGGGGGCCCAGAGACCCAGTACTTC.

This sequence joins TRBV6-5 and TRBJ2-7; 7 nucleotides align to TRBD1. The ends lost 5 bases at V and 0 bases at J; junction bases unmatched: 4. The germline V gene encodes CDR1 MNHEY and CDR2 SVGAGI. CDR3 length: 14 amino acids. The DNA for the CDR3 is TGTGCCAGCAGTCACAGGGGAAGCTCCTACGAGCAGTACTTC. This translates into CASSHRGSSYEQYF.